This TCR beta chain was captured in a study of metastatic and nonmetastatic thyroid tumors. Study-level background: The authors compared repertoires across blood and tumor or nodule tissue from malignant and benign thyroid patients. Findings and limits, study-wide: A significant increase in TCR beta diversity was reportedly seen in malignant thyroid tumors relative to benign nodules, in blood and tumor.

Until they underwent thyroid surgery, no patient had received any treatment. This clone was detected many times. Its antigen is undetermined. TCRdb re-clonotyped the PCR reads through MiXCR. Here the sample spans over 7,000 clones, 14% to 15% being singletons. The J segment lost 4 bases and the V segment lost 8 bases, leaving 9 bases of the junction unmatched. The CDR3 runs to 15 residues. Germline values: CDR1 DFQATT, CDR2 SNEGSKA (reference sequence). This chain uses TRBV20-1 with TRBJ2-1, with 12 positions matching TRBD2. The material sequenced was blood. This TCR was recovered from a female donor with papillary thyroid cancer or a benign thyroid nodule (not recorded which). Some clones in this sample may be carry-over from other donors' samples. The CDR3 DNA reads as TGCAGTACAAGTGTGGGGACTAGCGGGTACAATGAGCAGTTCTTC. It encodes CSTSVGTSGYNEQFF.